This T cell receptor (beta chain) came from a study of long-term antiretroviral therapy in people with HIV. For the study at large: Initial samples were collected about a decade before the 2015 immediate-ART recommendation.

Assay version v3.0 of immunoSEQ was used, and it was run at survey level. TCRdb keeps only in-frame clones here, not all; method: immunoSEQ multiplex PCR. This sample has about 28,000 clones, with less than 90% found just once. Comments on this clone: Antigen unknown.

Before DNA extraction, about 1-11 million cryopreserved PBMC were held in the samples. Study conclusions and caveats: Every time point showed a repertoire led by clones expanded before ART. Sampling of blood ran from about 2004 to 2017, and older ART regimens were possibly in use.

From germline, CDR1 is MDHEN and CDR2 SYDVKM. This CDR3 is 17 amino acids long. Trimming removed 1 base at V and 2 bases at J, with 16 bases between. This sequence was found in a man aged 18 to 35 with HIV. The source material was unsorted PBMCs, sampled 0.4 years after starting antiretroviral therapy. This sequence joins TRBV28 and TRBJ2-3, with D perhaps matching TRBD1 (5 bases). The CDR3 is CASSLLRQTASTDTQYF. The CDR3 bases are TGTGCCAGCAGTTTATTGAGACAGACAGCGTCCACAGATACGCAGTATTTT.